The clone carrying this T cell receptor beta chain was found a few times. Its antigen is unidentified. The CDR3 is 14 residues long. Trimming removed 6 bases from V and 0 bases from J, with 10 bases in between. CDR1 is ENHRY, CDR2 SYGVKD, per germline. The data derive from a study of CD8 T cells in ankylosing spondylitis. TCRdb fed the 5' RACE reads into MiXCR, producing one record per CDR3 protein. The sample records around 340,000 distinct CDR3 sequences, 20% being singletons. Whole-study results and caveats: Those disease-linked clones were CD8+; they were also relatively rare in peripheral blood. A motif of fewer than ten highly homologous TCR beta variants was seen as apparently characteristic of ankylosing spondylitis blood. Earlier reports found some motif variants in synovial fluid and blood in reactive arthritis.

This TCR derives from a male donor with ankylosing spondylitis or in good health (not recorded which). The source material was blood, either unsorted or a sorted T cell fraction (not recorded which). The chain combines TRBV10-3 with TRBJ2-3; the D gene is possibly TRBD1 (5 bases). The CDR3 here is CAIRKDMSTDTQYF. CDR3 coding DNA: TGTGCCATCAGAAAGGACATGAGCACAGATACGCAGTATTTT.